The T cell receptor (beta chain) described here comes from a study of T cell clonality in common variable immunodeficiency. The repertoire was sequenced with immunoSEQ multiplex PCR; TCRdb's copy has only in-frame clones and lacks some. Sampling found tens of thousands of clones, none seen once. This clone was counted at least ten times. The antigen is not known. The read finishes 3 residues shy of the CDR3 end, and the germline J gene is used to complete it. General observations from the study: Common variable immunodeficiency TCR beta sequences reportedly had fewer deletions and N-nucleotide insertions.

The CDR3 totals 16 residues. The V gene end was trimmed by 8 bases and the J gene end by 8 bases; junction bases not matched to a gene: 16. Germline CDR1 and CDR2: MGHRA and YSYEKL. The sequenced sample consisted of peripheral blood mononuclear cells. This chain links TRBV4-1 with TRBJ2-2, with 8 bases that match TRBD1. The receptor was isolated from a person aged 18 to 75 in good health. This CDR3 is CASCLVPQGATGELFF. The CDR3 DNA, read in part, is TGCGCCAGCTGTCTGGTGCCCCAGGGGGCAACTGGGGAG.